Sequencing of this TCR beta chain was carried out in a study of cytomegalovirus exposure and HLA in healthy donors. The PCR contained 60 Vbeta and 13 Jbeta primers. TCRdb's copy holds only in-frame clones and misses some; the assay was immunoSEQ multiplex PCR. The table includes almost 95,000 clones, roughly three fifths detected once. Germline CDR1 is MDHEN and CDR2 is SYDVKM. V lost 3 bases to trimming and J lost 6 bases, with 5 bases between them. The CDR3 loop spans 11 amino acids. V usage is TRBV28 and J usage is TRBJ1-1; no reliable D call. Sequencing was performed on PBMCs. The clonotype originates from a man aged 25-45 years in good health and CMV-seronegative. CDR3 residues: CASSFGAEAFF. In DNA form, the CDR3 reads TGTGCCAGCAGTTTCGGGGCTGAAGCTTTCTTT.